The 31 T cell receptor beta chains listed next were all sequenced from one sample in a study of CD8+CD57+ T cells in acquired aplastic anemia. Genomic DNA, serving as template, underwent TCR beta VDJ and CDR3 profiling. TCRdb reprocessed the reads with MiXCR, giving one entry per CDR3 protein. Of more than 250,000 distinct CDR3 sequences listed, 50% to 70% are singletons. The sample consisted of sorted CD4+, CD8+, or CD8+CD57+ T cells (not recorded which) from PBMCs. Receptor source: a human donor with severe aplastic anemia or a healthy control (not recorded which).

The genes are TRBV7-2 and TRBJ2-7, with D unresolved. Between the trimmed V and J ends, which lost 1 base and 6 bases, there was a span of 4 bases. This CDR3 has 11 amino acids. Germline CDR1 SGHTA, CDR2 FQGNSA. The CDR3 region has the DNA TGTGCCAGCAGCTTAGAGTGCGAGCAGTACTTC. Translation: CASSLECEQYF.

In its sample, this clonotype was seen a few times. This chain links TRBV9 with TRBJ2-1; D is unclear. In germline, CDR1 is SGDLS, CDR2 YYNGEE. CDR3 length: 12 amino acids. V lost 0 bases, J lost 5 bases, and 3 bases lay in between. For the CDR3, the DNA is TGTGCCAGCAGCGTAGAAGACAATGAGCAGTTCTTC. It translates to CASSVEDNEQFF. Combining the CDR3 with reference TRBV9 and TRBJ2-1 gives the whole variable domain DSGVTQTPKHLITATGQRVTLRCSPRSGDLSVYWYQQSLDQGLQFLIQYYNGEERAKGNILERFSAQQFPDLHSELNLSSLELGDSALYFCASSVEDNEQFFGPGTRLTVL.

The J gene is TRBJ1-4, the V gene TRBV7-2; 7 bases match TRBD1. The CDR3 loop spans 17 amino acids. Germline-derived CDR1 and CDR2 are SGHTA and FQGNSA. With V trimmed by 5 bases and J by 2 bases, 11 bases remained unmatched. The DNA of the CDR3 is TGTGCCAGCAGCCAAGATAGCAGGGGGTATACTAATGAAAAACTGTTTTTT. Amino acid sequence: CASSQDSRGYTNEKLFF.

This chain joins TRBV6-1 and TRBJ2-6, with no clear D. This CDR3 is 13 amino acids long. Trimming took 9 bases from V and 0 from J, leaving 6 bases between them. The V gene's germline CDR1 is MNHNS and CDR2 SASEGT. CDR3 in amino acids: CASQSSGANVLTF. CDR3 in DNA: TGTGCCAGTCAATCCTCTGGGGCCAACGTCCTGACTTTC.

In its sample, this clonotype was seen once. Since a much larger clone is just one base distant, this may be a read error. The chain is built from TRBV24-1 and TRBJ1-5; 7 bases align to TRBD1. V lost 7 bases, J lost 6 bases, and 5 bases stayed unmatched. The CDR3 extends over 13 amino acids. Germline CDR1 and CDR2: KGHDR and SFDVKD. The CDR3 DNA reads as TGTGCCACCAGCCCGGACAGGTTTCAGCCCCAGCATTTT. It is translated as CATSPDRFQPQHF.

This clonotype occurred many times. V is TRBV9 and J is TRBJ1-1, with D tentatively TRBD1 (5 bases). Trimming left V 3 bases short and J 1 base short, with 10 bases between. CDR1 is SGDLS, CDR2 YYNGEE, per germline. The CDR3 totals 14 residues. CDR3 in amino acids: CASSEGLRNTEAFF. CDR3 DNA: TGTGCCAGCAGCGAGGGACTGAGGAACACTGAAGCTTTCTTT.

This clonotype appeared a few times. The chain carries TRBV29-1 and TRBJ1-3; no firm D call. V gave up 6 bases and J gave up 2 bases, with 5 bases separating them. Germline V gives CDR1 SQVTM, CDR2 ANQGSEA. The CDR3 is 11 amino acids. CDR3: CSVRTGNTIYF. CDR3 nucleotide sequence: TGCAGCGTCAGAACTGGAAACACCATATATTTT.

This clonotype has ten or more counts. The genes are TRBV5-1 and TRBJ2-7, with D tentatively TRBD1 (6 bases). The length of the CDR3 is 14 residues. CDR1 is SGHRS, CDR2 YFSETQ, per germline. V was trimmed by 4 bases and J by 4 bases, leaving 15 bases between them. CDR3 amino acids: CASSPRGQTYEQYF. Here the CDR3 DNA reads TGCGCCAGCAGCCCCCGTGGACAGACATACGAGCAGTACTTC.

This clonotype has at least ten counts. The chain couples TRBV30 to TRBJ2-1; D possibly uses TRBD1 or TRBD2 (5 bases each). Germline assignment: CDR1 GTSNPN and CDR2 SVGIG (reference sequence). The CDR3 is 12 residues long. The germline V and J ends were trimmed by 7 bases and 7 bases, with 14 bases remaining between them. CDR3 sequence reads: CALGPSRNEQFF. CDR3 coding DNA: TGTGCCTTGGGACCTAGCCGAAATGAGCAGTTCTTC.

This chain joins TRBV10-1 and TRBJ2-2; D perhaps matches TRBD1 (6 bases). V gave up 8 bases and J gave up 4 bases, with 17 bases separating them. CDR1 and CDR2 (germline): WNHNN, SYGVQD (reference sequence). The length of the CDR3 is 15 residues. The CDR3 DNA is TGCGCCAGCTACTGGGGGCAGGGAAGCACCGGGGAGCTGTTTTTT. As protein: CASYWGQGSTGELFF.

The rearrangement links TRBV5-1 to TRBJ2-1; TRBD2 is a possible D gene (5 bases). This CDR3 is 12 amino acids long. CDR1 is SGHRS and CDR2 is YFSETQ in the germline V gene. V lost 7 bases and J lost 9, with 14 bases in between. The CDR3 region is CASGWASGEQFF. CDR3 coding DNA: TGCGCCAGCGGCTGGGCGAGCGGTGAGCAGTTCTTC. Full variable domain (remainder filled in from reference TRBV5-1 and TRBJ2-1): KAGVTQTPRYLIKTRGQQVTLSCSPISGHRSVSWYQQTPGQGLQFLFEYFSETQRNKGNFPGRFSGRQFSNSRSEMNVSTLELGDSALYLCASGWASGEQFFGPGTRLTVL.

This clonotype was recorded only once. The junction differs from germline at one of its ends, possibly a read error. This CDR3 reads CASSSEMGTYEQYF. Here the CDR3 DNA reads TGTGCTAGCAGCTCCGAGATGGGGACCTACGAGCAGTACTTC. This chain connects TRBV7-6 to TRBJ2-7, with D uncertain. This CDR3 is built from 14 residues. Germline V lookup: CDR1 SGHVS, CDR2 FNYEAQ.

This sequence joins TRBV20-1 and TRBJ2-7; TRBD2 might be the D (5 bases). The CDR3 length is 12 residues. CDR1 is DFQATT and CDR2 is SNEGSKA in the germline V gene (reference sequence). CDR3 protein: CSPLASSYEQYF. CDR3 bases: TGCAGCCCCCTAGCTTCTTCGTACGAGCAGTACTTC.

A remark on this clonotype: It is likely a read error, because the conserved phenylalanine at the end of the CDR3 is missing. This chain joins TRBV11-2 and TRBJ2-3; tentative D call: TRBD1 (6 bases). This CDR3 contains 13 residues. Trimming cost V 5 bases and J 11 bases, with 17 bases left between them. Germline V gene lookup returns CDR1 SGHAT and CDR2 FQNNGV. CDR3 DNA sequence: TGTGCCAGCAGCCTAACAGGGATCTTAGAGCAGTATTTG. Translated, it gives CASSLTGILEQYL.

There are many counts of this clonotype. The J gene is TRBJ1-4, the V gene TRBV19, with 7 bases matching TRBD1. Germline values: CDR1 LNHDA, CDR2 SQIVND (reference sequence). The CDR3 extends over 15 amino acids. J was trimmed by 8 bases and V by 4 bases; bases with no gene match: 10. The CDR3 bases are TGTGCCAGTAGTACCCTGACAGGGATGACCGAAAAACTGTTTTTT. This codes for CASSTLTGMTEKLFF.

The V and J genes are TRBV7-9 and TRBJ2-7, with D perhaps TRBD1 (6 bases). CDR3 size: 13 residues. Germline V gene data show CDR1 as SEHNR and CDR2 as FQNEAQ (reference sequence). Between the trimmed V and J ends, which lost 1 base and 5 bases, there was a span of 9 bases. The CDR3 nucleotides read TGTGCCAGCAGCTTAGAGGGGGTCCACGAGCAGTACTTC. Protein sequence: CASSLEGVHEQYF.

The sample holds many counts of this clonotype. This chain uses TRBV28 with TRBJ1-5, with 9 positions matching TRBD1. This CDR3 spans 15 amino acids. Germline V CDR1 and CDR2: MDHEN, SYDVKM. V was pared by 8 bases and J by 6 bases, with 11 bases of the junction left unmatched. The CDR3 bases are TGTGCCAGCCTAAAGGACAGGGGAGGCGGTCAGCCCCAGCATTTT. This codes for CASLKDRGGGQPQHF.

A word on this clonotype: Here the CDR3 omits its conserved ending phenylalanine or tryptophan, so a read error is the likely source. The limits of the CDR3 on the DNA are not certain, so only TCRdb's listed CDR3 is given. This chain links TRBV7-6 with TRBJ2-6; TRBD1, the table's D call, was not compared with the DNA. Germline assignment: CDR1 SGHVS and CDR2 FNYEAQ. Including both end residues, the CDR3 is 9 amino acids long. The CDR3 reads CASSLIQDT.

This clonotype was detected a few times. DNA of the CDR3: TGTGCCAGCACTAGCGGGGGGGCCACGGATACGCAGTATTTT. Translated, it gives CASTSGGATDTQYF. The chain uses TRBV6-4 and TRBJ2-3; TRBD2 matches 12 bases. V gave up 7 bases and J gave up 6 bases; unmatched junction bases: 5. Germline loops: CDR1 MRHNA, CDR2 SNTAGT. CDR3 length equals 14 residues.

V gene TRBV7-2 combines with J gene TRBJ1-6, with 7 bases identical to TRBD1. Germline V gene sequence: CDR1 SGHTA, CDR2 FQGNSA. This CDR3 has 17 residues. V lost 5 bases, J lost 11 bases, and 18 bases stayed unmatched. The CDR3 sequence is CASSPSTGLLRRTPLHF. DNA for the CDR3: TGTGCCAGCAGCCCCTCGACAGGGCTACTTCGAAGGACACCCCTCCACTTT. Combining the CDR3 with reference TRBV7-2 and TRBJ1-6 gives the whole variable domain GAGVSQSPSNKVTEKGKDVELRCDPISGHTALYWYRQSLGQGLEFLIYFQGNSAPDKSGLPSDRFSAERTGGSVSTLTIQRTQQEDSAVYLCASSPSTGLLRRTPLHFGNGTRLTVT.

In regard to this clonotype: At one end the junction does not follow the germline gene, possibly because of a read error. The J gene is TRBJ1-2, the V gene TRBV5-6, with a weak D call TRBD1 (5 bases). The CDR3 totals 12 residues. Germline V gives CDR1 SGHDT, CDR2 YYEEEE. CDR3 nucleotide sequence: TGCGCCAGCAGCTTGTTAGGGACCGGCTACACCTTC. Protein product: CASSLLGTGYTF.

In regard to this clonotype: As the CDR3 is not closed by the conserved phenylalanine or tryptophan, this likely results from a read error. This chain links TRBV10-1 with TRBJ1-2, with 8 bases matching TRBD1. The germline gives CDR1 WNHNN, CDR2 SYGVQD (reference sequence). The CDR3 is 14 residues long. The CDR3 region is CAGRGRWGCWGYTS. In DNA form, the CDR3 reads TGCGCCGGCAGGGGGCGGTGGGGCTGCTGGGGCTACACCTCC.

This clonotype was detected once. The junction differs from germline at one of its ends, possibly a read error. The V gene is TRBV5-1, the J gene TRBJ2-5; D tentatively reads TRBD1 or TRBD2 (7 bases each). The CDR3 has 15 residues. Germline V gene data show CDR1 as SGHRS and CDR2 as YFSETQ. Here the CDR3 reads CASSLTTGRGETRYF. CDR3 DNA: TGTGCCAGCAGCCTAACGACAGGGAGGGGAGAGACCCGGTACTTC.

The gene calls are TRBV29-1 and TRBJ2-7; D is unclear. Deletions cut 4 bases from V and 10 bases from J, with 17 bases between. CDR1 is SQVTM, CDR2 ANQGSEA, per germline. This CDR3 spans 12 amino acids. CDR3 in DNA: TGCAGCGTTGGAAACGCCAACAATGAACAGTACTTC. Translation: CSVGNANNEQYF.

The chain employs TRBV7-8 and TRBJ2-5, with TRBD2 matching over 10 bases. Germline CDR1 SGHVS, CDR2 FQNEAQ. V was pared by 6 bases and J by 5 bases, with 12 bases of the junction left unmatched. The CDR3 is made up of 16 amino acids. CDR3 DNA: TGTGCCAGCAGTGCCCGCAGCGGGGGGGCCAGGGAGACCCAGTACTTC. It yields the protein CASSARSGGARETQYF.

This clonotype came up many times. The chain combines TRBV20-1 with TRBJ2-3; D possibly matches TRBD1 or TRBD2 (5 bases each). The CDR3 covers 13 residues. V gave up 3 bases and J gave up 6 bases, with 13 bases separating them. The germline V gene has CDR1 DFQATT and CDR2 SNEGSKA (reference sequence). CDR3 amino acids: CSASKGPADTQYF. The CDR3 region has the DNA TGCAGTGCTAGTAAGGGACCCGCGGATACGCAGTATTTT.

This clonotype has ten or more counts. CDR3 sequence reads: CASSLAGDSYEQYF. The CDR3 nucleotides read TGCGCCAGCAGCTTGGCCGGCGACTCCTACGAGCAGTACTTC. This chain links TRBV5-1 with TRBJ2-7; D uncertain. Germline CDR1 SGHRS, CDR2 YFSETQ. The CDR3 runs to 14 residues. The V end was cut by 0 bases, the J end by 0 bases, with 7 bases between.

The chain employs TRBV10-3 and TRBJ1-5; no clear D gene. Per the germline V gene, CDR1 is ENHRY and CDR2 is SYGVKD. CDR3 length: 13 residues. V shed 3 bases and J shed 7 bases, with 10 bases lying between them. The CDR3 reads CAISEGLGQPQHF. CDR3 nucleotides: TGTGCCATCAGTGAAGGCTTGGGGCAGCCCCAGCATTTT.

CDR3 nucleotide sequence: TGTGCCAGCAGCTTTGCAGGGGGGAACTATGGCTACACCTTC. Translating gives CASSFAGGNYGYTF. The chain carries TRBV7-9 and TRBJ1-2, with TRBD1 matching over 7 bases. The CDR3 sequence is 14 residues long. V lost 3 bases and J lost 2; bases outside the gene matches: 3. Germline loops: CDR1 SEHNR, CDR2 FQNEAQ (reference sequence). The full variable domain, with the rest looked up from reference TRBV7-9 and TRBJ1-2, is DTGVSQNPRHKITKRGQNVTFRCDPISEHNRLYWYRQTLGQGPEFLTYFQNEAQLEKSRLLSDRFSAERPKGSFSTLEIQRTEQGDSAMYLCASSFAGGNYGYTFGSGTRLTVV.

This clonotype has at least ten counts. This chain links TRBV19 with TRBJ1-3; D is uncertain. V was trimmed by 7 bases and J by 1 base, leaving 14 bases between them. The CDR3 extends over 15 amino acids. Germline CDR1 is LNHDA and CDR2 is SQIVND (reference sequence). For the CDR3, the DNA is TGTGCCAGTAACCTTCGTACCGGTTCTGGAAACACCATATATTTT. It encodes CASNLRTGSGNTIYF.

The sample holds many counts of this clonotype. The rearrangement links TRBV10-3 to TRBJ1-1, with D maybe TRBD1 (5 bases). This CDR3 comprises 13 residues. Germline CDR1 reads ENHRY; CDR2 reads SYGVKD. With 7 bases removed from V and 0 bases from J, the gap between germline ends came to 9 bases. The CDR3 loop reads CAITRGLNTEAFF. The CDR3 DNA is TGTGCCATCACTAGGGGCCTGAACACTGAAGCTTTCTTT.